Detailed here is one TCR beta chain. Its antigen is unknown. Investigators reverse transcribed all isolated RNA, so they sequenced expressed TCRB transcripts. Deep immunoSEQ sequencing covered naive, central memory and regulatory T cell samples. TCRdb keeps only in-frame clones here, not all; method: immunoSEQ multiplex PCR. Of some 700,000 clones in the sample, under 15% were seen once. Sorting gave populations that all exceeded 95% purity. The CDR3 spans 14 residues. The sample belongs to a study of beta chain features in type 1 diabetes. Study outcomes and limitations: For Type 1 diabetes patients, all four CD4+ subsets carried TCRB CDR3s that were moderately but significantly shorter.

The V gene is TRBV21-1, the J gene TRBJ1-2. TRBV21-1 is a pseudogene. Sequencing was performed on naive CD4+ T cells from blood. The TCR sequence derives from a man between 18 and 35 years old with type 1 diabetes. CDR3: CASSKGTDSYGYTF. For the CDR3, the DNA is TGTGCCAGCAGCAAAGGAACCGACTCTTATGGCTACACCTTC.